This T cell receptor beta chain was sequenced in a study of blood T cell repertoires in COVID-19. Participant reports of clinical history set cohort assignment. Recovered participants had two consecutive negative NP/OP PCR tests, healthcare professional clearance, or symptom resolution. Clones were sequenced by immunoSEQ multiplex PCR, and TCRdb holds only the in-frame ones, with some missing. The sample consists of hundreds of thousands of clones, roughly 87% of them appearing once. The CDR3 has 15 amino acids. The V end lost 9 bases, the J end lost 2 bases, and 20 bases lay between the germline ends. The germline CDR1 and CDR2 sequences are MNHEY and SVGAGI.

This receptor was taken from a woman in her thirties who had recovered from COVID-19. Input material: PBMCs or T cells enriched from blood (not recorded which). The chain carries TRBV6-5 and TRBJ2-7; D perhaps matches TRBD2 (6 bases). CDR3 loop: CASLTAGGLPYEQYF. CDR3 coding DNA: TGTGCCAGTCTGACCGCAGGAGGACTACCCTACGAGCAGTACTTC.